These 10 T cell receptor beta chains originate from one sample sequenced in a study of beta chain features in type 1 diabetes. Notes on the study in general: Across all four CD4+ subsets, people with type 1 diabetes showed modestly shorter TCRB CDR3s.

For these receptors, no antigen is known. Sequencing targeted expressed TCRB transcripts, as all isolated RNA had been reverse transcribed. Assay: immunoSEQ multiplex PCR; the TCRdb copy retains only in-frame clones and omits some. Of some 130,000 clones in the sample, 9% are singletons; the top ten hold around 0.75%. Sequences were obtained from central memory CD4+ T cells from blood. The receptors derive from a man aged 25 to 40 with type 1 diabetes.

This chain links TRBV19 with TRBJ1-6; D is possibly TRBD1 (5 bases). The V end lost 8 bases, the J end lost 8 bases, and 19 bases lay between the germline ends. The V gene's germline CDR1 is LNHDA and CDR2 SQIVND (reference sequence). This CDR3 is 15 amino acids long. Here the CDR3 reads CASRRGAEIDSPLHF. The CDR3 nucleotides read TGTGCCAGTCGAAGGGGCGCGGAAATCGATTCACCCCTCCACTTT.

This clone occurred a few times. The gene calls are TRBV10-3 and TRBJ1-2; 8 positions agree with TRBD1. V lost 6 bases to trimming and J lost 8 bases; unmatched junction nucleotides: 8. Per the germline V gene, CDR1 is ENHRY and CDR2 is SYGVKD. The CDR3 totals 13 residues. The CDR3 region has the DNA TGTGCCATCAGCGGACAGGGCAGGAGCGGCTACACCTTC. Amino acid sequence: CAISGQGRSGYTF.

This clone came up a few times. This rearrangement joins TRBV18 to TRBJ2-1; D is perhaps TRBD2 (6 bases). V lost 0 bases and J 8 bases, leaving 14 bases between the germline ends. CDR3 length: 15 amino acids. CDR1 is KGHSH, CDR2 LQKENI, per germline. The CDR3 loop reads CASSPPGGAMYEQFF. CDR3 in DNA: TGTGCCAGCTCACCACCAGGAGGGGCGATGTATGAGCAGTTCTTC. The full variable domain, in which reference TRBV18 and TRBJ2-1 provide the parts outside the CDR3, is NAGVMQNPRHLVRRRGQEARLRCSPMKGHSHVYWYRQLPEEGLKFMVYLQKENIIDESGMPKERFSAEFPKEGPSILRIQQVVRGDSAAYFCASSPPGGAMYEQFFGPGTRLTVL.

Here the CDR3 reads CASSLLGQLYGYTF. DNA of the CDR3: TGTGCCAGCAGCTTATTGGGACAGCTCTATGGCTACACCTTC. The chain employs TRBV7-2 and TRBJ1-2; 7 nucleotides match TRBD1. After removal of 2 bases from V and 4 bases from J, the junction contained 4 bases not matched to a gene. The CDR3 runs to 14 residues. Looked up from germline, CDR1 is SGHTA and CDR2 is FQGNSA.

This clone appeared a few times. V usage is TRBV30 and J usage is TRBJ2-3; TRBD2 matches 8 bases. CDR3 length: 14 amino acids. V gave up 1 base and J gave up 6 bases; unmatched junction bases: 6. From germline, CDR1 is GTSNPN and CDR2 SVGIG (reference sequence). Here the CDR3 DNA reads TGTGCCTGGAGTGGGGTAGCGGGGCTCGATACGCAGTATTTT. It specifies CAWSGVAGLDTQYF. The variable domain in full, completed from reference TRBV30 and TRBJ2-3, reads SQTIHQWPATLVQPVGSPLSLECTVEGTSNPNLYWYRQAAGRGLQLLFYSVGIGQISSEVPQNLSASRPQDRQFILSSKKLLLSDSGFYLCAWSGVAGLDTQYFGPGTRLTVL.

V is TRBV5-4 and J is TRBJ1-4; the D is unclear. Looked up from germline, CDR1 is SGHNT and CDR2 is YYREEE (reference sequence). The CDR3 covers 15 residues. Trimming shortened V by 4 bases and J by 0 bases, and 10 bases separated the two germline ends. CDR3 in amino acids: CASSEGGTTNEKLFF. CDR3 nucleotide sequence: TGTGCCAGCAGCGAGGGTGGTACAACTAATGAAAAACTGTTTTTT.

In DNA form, the CDR3 reads TGTGCCAGCAGCGAGCGCGGGGGTGAGCAGTACTTC. Protein: CASSERGGEQYF. The rearrangement uses TRBV4-2 and TRBJ2-7, with 7 bases identical to TRBD2. This CDR3 spans 12 amino acids. Losses at the gene ends were 5 bases for V and 7 bases for J; bases not matched to a gene: 5. Germline V gene lookup returns CDR1 LGHNA and CDR2 YNFKEQ.

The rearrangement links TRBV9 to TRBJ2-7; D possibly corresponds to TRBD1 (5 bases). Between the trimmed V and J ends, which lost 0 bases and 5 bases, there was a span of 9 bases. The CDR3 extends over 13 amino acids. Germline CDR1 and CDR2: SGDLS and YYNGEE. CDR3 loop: CASSVGPGNEQYF. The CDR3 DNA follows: TGTGCCAGCAGCGTAGGCCCAGGGAACGAGCAGTACTTC.

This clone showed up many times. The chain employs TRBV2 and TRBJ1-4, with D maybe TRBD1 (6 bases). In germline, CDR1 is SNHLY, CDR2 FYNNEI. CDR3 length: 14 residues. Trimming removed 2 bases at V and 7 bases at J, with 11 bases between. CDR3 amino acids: CASSEQGGGEKLFF. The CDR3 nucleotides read TGTGCCAGCAGTGAACAGGGAGGGGGTGAAAAACTGTTTTTT.

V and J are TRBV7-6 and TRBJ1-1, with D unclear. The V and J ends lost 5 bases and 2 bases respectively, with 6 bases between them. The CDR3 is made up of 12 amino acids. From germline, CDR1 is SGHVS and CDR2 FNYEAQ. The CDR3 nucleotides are TGTGCCAGCAGCAACCTAAACACTGAAGCTTTCTTT. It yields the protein CASSNLNTEAFF.